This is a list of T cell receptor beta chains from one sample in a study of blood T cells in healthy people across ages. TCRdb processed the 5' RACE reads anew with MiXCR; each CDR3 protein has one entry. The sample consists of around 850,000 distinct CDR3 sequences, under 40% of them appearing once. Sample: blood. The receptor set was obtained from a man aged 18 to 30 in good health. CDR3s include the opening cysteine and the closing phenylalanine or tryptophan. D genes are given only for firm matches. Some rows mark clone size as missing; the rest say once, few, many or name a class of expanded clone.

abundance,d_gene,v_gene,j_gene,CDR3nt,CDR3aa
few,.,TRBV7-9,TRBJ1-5,TGTGCCGTGGTGGGCGGAAAATCATCGCCCCAGCATTTT,CAVVGGKSSPQHF
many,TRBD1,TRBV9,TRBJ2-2,TGTGCCAGCAGCGTAGCCGACAGGGAGAGAACCGGGGAGCTGTTTTTT,CASSVADRERTGELFF
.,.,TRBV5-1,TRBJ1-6,TGCGCCAGCAGCAAGGACAGAGAGAATTCACCCCTCCACTTT,CASSKDRENSPLHF
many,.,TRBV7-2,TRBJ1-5,TGTGCCAGCAGCCCCCGACCGGATCAGCCCCAGCATTTT,CASSPRPDQPQHF
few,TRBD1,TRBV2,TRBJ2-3,TGTGCCAGCGTGGACAGGGCAATTTCAGATACGCAGTATTTT,CASVDRAISDTQYF
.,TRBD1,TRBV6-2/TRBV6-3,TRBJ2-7,TGTGCCAGCACCTTGGACAGGGAACTCGTCCACGAGCAGTACTTC,CASTLDRELVHEQYF
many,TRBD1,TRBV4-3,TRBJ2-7,TGCGCCAGCAGCCAATCCGACAGGGGGTTAAGCGAGCAGTACTTC,CASSQSDRGLSEQYF
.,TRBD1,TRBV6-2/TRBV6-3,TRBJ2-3,TGTGCCAGCAGTTACCACCTGGACAGGTCCACAGATACGCAGTATTTT,CASSYHLDRSTDTQYF
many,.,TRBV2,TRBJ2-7,TGTGCCAGCAGTGAACGCTTCCAGGCAGCGGAGTACTTC,CASSERFQAAEYF
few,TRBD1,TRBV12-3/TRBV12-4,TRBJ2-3,TGTGCCAGCAGTCCCACAGGGGCCTTCACAGATACGCAGTATTTT,CASSPTGAFTDTQYF
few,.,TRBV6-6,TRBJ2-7,TGTGCCAGCAGTCTCTCTGGGGGGTGCTACGAGCAGTACTTC,CASSLSGGCYEQYF
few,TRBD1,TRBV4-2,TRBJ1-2,TGTGCCAGCAGCTCCAGGGGGCTGGTCTATGGCTACACCTTC,CASSSRGLVYGYTF
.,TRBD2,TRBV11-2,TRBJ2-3,TGTGCCAGCAGCGTAAGGACTAGCGGGGCACAGGGTACGCAGTATTTT,CASSVRTSGAQGTQYF
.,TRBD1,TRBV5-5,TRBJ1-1,TGTACCAGCAGCCTGGGACAGGGTAACACTGAAGCTTTCTTT,CTSSLGQGNTEAFF
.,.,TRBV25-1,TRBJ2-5,TGTGCCAGCGAGGGGTATGAGGCCAACGAACCCGATCACCAAGCGACCCAGTACTTC,CASEGYEANEPDHQATQYF
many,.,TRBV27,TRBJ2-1,TGTGCCAGCAGCCGAGGGGGCTCCTACAATGAGCAGTTCTTC,CASSRGGSYNEQFF
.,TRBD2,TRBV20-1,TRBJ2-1,TGCAGTGCTAGTCTGAGCGGGGGCTACAATGGGCAGTTCTTC,CSASLSGGYNGQFF
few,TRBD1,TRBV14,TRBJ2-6,TGTGCCAGCACACCCAGGGGGCCAGGGGCCAACGTCCTGACTTTC,CASTPRGPGANVLTF
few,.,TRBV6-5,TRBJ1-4,TGTGCCAGCAGTTTTTCGATGGGGACCGACCGGGAAAAACTGTTTTTT,CASSFSMGTDREKLFF
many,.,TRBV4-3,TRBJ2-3,TGCGCCAGCAGCCAAGATCTGGCCATCACAGATACGCAGTATTTT,CASSQDLAITDTQYF
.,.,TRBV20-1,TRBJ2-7,TGCAGTGCTAGAGATCCCGCGATAAGCTCCTACGAGCAGTACTTC,CSARDPAISSYEQYF
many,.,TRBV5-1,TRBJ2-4,TGCGCCAGCAGCCCCCTCTCTACCAAAAACATTCAGTACTTC,CASSPLSTKNIQYF
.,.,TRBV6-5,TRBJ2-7,TGTGCCAGCGGGCCCCGTGGGTACGAGCAGTACTTC,CASGPRGYEQYF
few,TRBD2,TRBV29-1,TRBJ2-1,TGCAGCTACGGGACTAGGGGAATCAATGAGCAGTTCTTC,CSYGTRGINEQFF
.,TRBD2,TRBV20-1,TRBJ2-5,TGCAGTGCTAGAGATGGGGGGGTTTTAGAGACCCAGTACTTC,CSARDGGVLETQYF
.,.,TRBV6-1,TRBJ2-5,TGTGCCAGCACCTGGGACGGCCGAGAGACCCAGTACTTC,CASTWDGRETQYF